Following are 11 T cell receptor beta chains from one sample sequenced in a study of CD8 T cell repertoires and HIV-1 epitope variants. Profiling relied on immunoSEQ multiplex PCR, and the TCRdb table lists in-frame clones only, not all of them. The sample yields about 95,000 clones, approximately 70% seen once. The sequenced sample consisted of uncultured baseline CD8+ T cells from peripheral blood mononuclear cells (PBMCs). The receptors stem from a male donor with HIV.

The table lists this clone with a count of one. The chain carries TRBV5-1 and TRBJ2-1; D gene uncertain. CDR3 length: 14 residues. Germline assignment: CDR1 SGHRS and CDR2 YFSETQ. Between the trimmed V and J ends, which lost 4 bases and 4 bases, there was a span of 12 bases. The CDR3 loop is CASSPRDLYNEQFF. For the CDR3, the DNA is TGCGCCAGCAGCCCCCGTGACCTTTACAATGAGCAGTTCTTC.

V is TRBV2 and J is TRBJ2-1, with a possible D match to TRBD2 (7 bases). Per the germline V gene, CDR1 is SNHLY and CDR2 is FYNNEI. The CDR3 is made up of 14 amino acids. V was shortened by 10 bases and J by 0 bases, with 13 bases between the two germline ends. The CDR3, as DNA: TGTGCCACAAGGGGGGGCACCTCCTACAATGAGCAGTTCTTC. This encodes CATRGGTSYNEQFF.

The genes are TRBV5-1 and TRBJ1-4; D call uncertain. Trimming took 4 bases from V and 8 from J, leaving 12 bases between them. The CDR3 runs 13 residues. CDR1 and CDR2 (germline): SGHRS, YFSETQ. The CDR3 protein is CASSIGSVEKLFF. CDR3 coding DNA: TGCGCCAGCAGCATAGGGTCGGTAGAAAAACTGTTTTTT.

The CDR3 is CASSPSGPRGGYTF. CDR3 in DNA: TGTGCCAGCAGCCCCTCCGGGCCGAGGGGTGGCTACACCTTC. The chain combines TRBV4-2 with TRBJ1-2; tentative D call: TRBD1 (5 bases). CDR3 length equals 14 residues. V lost 4 bases and J lost 7, with 16 bases in between. Germline CDR1 is LGHNA and CDR2 is YNFKEQ.

The chain uses TRBV6-5 and TRBJ1-4; no reliable D call. This CDR3 spans 15 amino acids. Trimming cost V 2 bases and J 2 bases, with 9 bases left between them. From germline, CDR1 is MNHEY and CDR2 SVGAGI. The CDR3 DNA reads as TGTGCCAGCAGTTACGCAGCGAACACTAATGAAAAACTGTTTTTT. Translating gives CASSYAANTNEKLFF.

This chain connects TRBV5-1 to TRBJ1-2, with 9 bases identical to TRBD1. Germline CDR1 reads SGHRS; CDR2 reads YFSETQ. The CDR3 totals 13 residues. The J segment lost 4 bases and the V segment lost 4 bases, leaving 2 bases of the junction unmatched. In nucleotides, the CDR3 is TGCGCCAGCAGCGGGGACAGGGTCTATGGCTACACCTTC. Residues: CASSGDRVYGYTF.

In this sample, this clone turned up once. The rearrangement joins TRBV5-1 to TRBJ1-4; tentatively, D is TRBD1 (5 bases). Germline CDR1 and CDR2: SGHRS and YFSETQ. The V end lost 4 bases, the J end lost 0 bases, and 10 bases lay between the germline ends. The CDR3 is made up of 15 amino acids. The CDR3 DNA reads TGCGCCAGCAGCGCTCCGGGGGCAACTAATGAAAAACTGTTTTTT. Protein: CASSAPGATNEKLFF.

The gene calls are TRBV6-1 and TRBJ2-5; 7 nucleotides line up with TRBD2. CDR3 length: 12 amino acids. V shed 8 bases, J shed 5 bases, and the junction held 5 bases outside the gene matches. Germline V gives CDR1 MNHNS, CDR2 SASEGT. The CDR3 loop reads CASSFGGETQYF. The CDR3 nucleotides read TGTGCCAGCTCCTTCGGGGGGGAGACCCAGTACTTC.

This chain links TRBV9 with TRBJ1-2, with 7 positions matching TRBD1. V was clipped by 1 base and J by 7 bases; unmatched bases: 7. This CDR3 comprises 14 residues. Per germline, CDR1 SGDLS and CDR2 YYNGEE. CDR3: CASSVRVAGGGYTF. DNA for the CDR3: TGTGCCAGCAGCGTACGGGTGGCAGGGGGTGGCTACACCTTC.

The rearrangement links TRBV6-5 to TRBJ2-2; 10 nucleotides agree with TRBD1. CDR1 is MNHEY, CDR2 SVGAGI, per germline. V shed 2 bases, J shed 7 bases, and the junction held 1 base outside the gene matches. The CDR3 is 14 amino acids. This CDR3 reads CASSYGTGVGELFF. For the CDR3, the DNA is TGTGCCAGCAGTTACGGGACAGGGGTCGGGGAGCTGTTTTTT.

The rearrangement uses TRBV28 and TRBJ2-1; D possibly uses TRBD1 or TRBD2 (6 bases each). Germline-derived CDR1 and CDR2 are MDHEN and SYDVKM. This CDR3 is 15 amino acids long. V lost 8 bases, J lost 4 bases, and 18 bases lay in between. This chain's CDR3 is CASGGTSGGYNEQFF. The CDR3 DNA sequence: TGTGCCAGCGGCGGGACATCCGGGGGTTACAATGAGCAGTTCTTC.